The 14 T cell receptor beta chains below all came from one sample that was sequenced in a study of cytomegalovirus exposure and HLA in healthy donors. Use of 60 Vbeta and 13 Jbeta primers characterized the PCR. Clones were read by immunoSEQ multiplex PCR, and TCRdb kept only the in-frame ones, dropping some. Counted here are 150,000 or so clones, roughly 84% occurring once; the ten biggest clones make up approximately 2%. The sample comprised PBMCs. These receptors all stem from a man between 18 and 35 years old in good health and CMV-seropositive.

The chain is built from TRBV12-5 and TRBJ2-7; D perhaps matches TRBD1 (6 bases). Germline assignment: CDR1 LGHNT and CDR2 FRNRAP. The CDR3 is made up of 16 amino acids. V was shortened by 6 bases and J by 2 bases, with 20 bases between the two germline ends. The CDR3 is CASGTPRAGDAYEQYF. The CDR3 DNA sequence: TGTGCTAGTGGAACCCCCCGGGCAGGGGACGCCTACGAGCAGTACTTC.

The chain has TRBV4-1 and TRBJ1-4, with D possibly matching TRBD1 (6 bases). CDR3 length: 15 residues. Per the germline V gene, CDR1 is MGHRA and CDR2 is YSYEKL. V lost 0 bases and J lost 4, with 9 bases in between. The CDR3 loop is CASSQEDRFNEKLFF. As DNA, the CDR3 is TGCGCCAGCAGCCAAGAGGACAGATTTAATGAAAAACTGTTTTTT.

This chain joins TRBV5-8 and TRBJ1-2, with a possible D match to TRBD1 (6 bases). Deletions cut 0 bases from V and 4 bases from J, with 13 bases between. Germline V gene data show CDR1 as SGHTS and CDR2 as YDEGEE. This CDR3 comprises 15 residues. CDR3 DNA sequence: TGTGCCAGCAGCTTGGAACAGGGCGGAAGCTATGGCTACACCTTC. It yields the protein CASSLEQGGSYGYTF.

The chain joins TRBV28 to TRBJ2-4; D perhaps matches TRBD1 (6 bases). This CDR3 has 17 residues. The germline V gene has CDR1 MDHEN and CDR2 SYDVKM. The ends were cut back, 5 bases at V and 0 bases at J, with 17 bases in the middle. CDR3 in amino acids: CASSPISQGLAKNIQYF. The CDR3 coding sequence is TGTGCCAGCAGTCCCATATCGCAGGGGTTAGCCAAAAACATTCAGTACTTC.

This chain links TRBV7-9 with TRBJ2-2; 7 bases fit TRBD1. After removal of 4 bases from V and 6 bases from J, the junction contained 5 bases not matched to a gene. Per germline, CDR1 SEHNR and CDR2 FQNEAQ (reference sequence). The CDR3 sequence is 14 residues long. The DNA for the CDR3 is TGTGCCAGCAGCTCTTTACAGGGGCCCGGGGAGCTGTTTTTT. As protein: CASSSLQGPGELFF.

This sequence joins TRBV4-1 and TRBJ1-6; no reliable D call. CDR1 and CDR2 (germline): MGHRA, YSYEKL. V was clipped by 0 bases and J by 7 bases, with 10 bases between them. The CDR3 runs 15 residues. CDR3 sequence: CASSQDFVGNSPLHF. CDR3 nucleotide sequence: TGCGCCAGCAGCCAAGATTTTGTCGGGAATTCACCCCTCCACTTT.

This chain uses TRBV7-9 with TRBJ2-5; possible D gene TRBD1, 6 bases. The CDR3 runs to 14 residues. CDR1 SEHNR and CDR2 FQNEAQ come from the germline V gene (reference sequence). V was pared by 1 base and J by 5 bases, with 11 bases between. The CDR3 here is CASSLGQVRETQYF. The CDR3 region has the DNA TGTGCCAGCAGCTTAGGACAGGTAAGGGAGACCCAGTACTTC.

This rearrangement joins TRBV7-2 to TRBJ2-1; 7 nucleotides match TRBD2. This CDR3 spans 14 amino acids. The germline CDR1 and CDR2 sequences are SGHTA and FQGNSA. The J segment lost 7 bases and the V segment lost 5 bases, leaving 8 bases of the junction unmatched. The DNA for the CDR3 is TGTGCCAGCAGCCTGGGGGGGGGACCGAATGAGCAGTTCTTC. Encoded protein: CASSLGGGPNEQFF.

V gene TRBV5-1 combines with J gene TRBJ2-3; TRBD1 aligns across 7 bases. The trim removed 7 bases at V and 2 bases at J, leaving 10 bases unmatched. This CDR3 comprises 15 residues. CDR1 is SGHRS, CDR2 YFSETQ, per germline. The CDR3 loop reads CASGPVGTATDTQYF. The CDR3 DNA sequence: TGCGCCAGCGGGCCGGTGGGGACAGCCACAGATACGCAGTATTTT.

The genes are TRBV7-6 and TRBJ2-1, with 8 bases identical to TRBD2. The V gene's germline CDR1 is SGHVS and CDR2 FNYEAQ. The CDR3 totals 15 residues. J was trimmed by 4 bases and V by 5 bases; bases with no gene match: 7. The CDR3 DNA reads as TGTGCCAGCAGCGGCGTCGGGGGGGCGTACAATGAGCAGTTCTTC. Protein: CASSGVGGAYNEQFF.

The CDR3 region is CASSQDSDRVNGELFF. The CDR3 bases are TGTGCCAGCAGCCAAGACTCGGACAGGGTTAACGGGGAGCTGTTTTTT. This chain connects TRBV4-2 to TRBJ2-2, with 8 bases matching TRBD1. The germline CDR1 and CDR2 sequences are LGHNA and YNFKEQ. The CDR3 sequence is 16 residues long. The ends lost 0 bases at V and 7 bases at J; junction bases unmatched: 7.

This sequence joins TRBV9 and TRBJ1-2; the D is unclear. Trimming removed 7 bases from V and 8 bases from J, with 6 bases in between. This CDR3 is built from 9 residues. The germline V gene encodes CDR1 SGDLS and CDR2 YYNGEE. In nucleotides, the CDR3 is TGTGCCAGCGGAGCAGGCTACACCTTC. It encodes CASGAGYTF.

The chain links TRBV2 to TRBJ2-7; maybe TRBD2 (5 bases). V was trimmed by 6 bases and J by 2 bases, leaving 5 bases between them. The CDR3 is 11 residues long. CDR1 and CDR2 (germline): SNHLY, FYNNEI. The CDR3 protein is CASRTTYEQYF. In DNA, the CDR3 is TGTGCCAGCAGGACTACCTACGAGCAGTACTTC.

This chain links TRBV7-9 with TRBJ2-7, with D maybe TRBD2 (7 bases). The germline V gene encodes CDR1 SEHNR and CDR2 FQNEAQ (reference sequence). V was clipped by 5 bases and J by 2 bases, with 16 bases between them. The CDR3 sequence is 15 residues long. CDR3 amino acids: CASSPGAGVTYEQYF. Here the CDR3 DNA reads TGTGCCAGCAGCCCGGGGGCGGGGGTCACCTACGAGCAGTACTTC.